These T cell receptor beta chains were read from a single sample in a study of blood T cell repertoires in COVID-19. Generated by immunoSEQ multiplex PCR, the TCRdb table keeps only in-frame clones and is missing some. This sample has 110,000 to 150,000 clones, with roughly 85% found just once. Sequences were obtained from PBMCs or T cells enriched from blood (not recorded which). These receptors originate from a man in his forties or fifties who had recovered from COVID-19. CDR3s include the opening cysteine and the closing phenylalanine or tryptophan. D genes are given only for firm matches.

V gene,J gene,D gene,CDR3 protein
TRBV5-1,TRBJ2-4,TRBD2,CASSLVASGVLNIQYF
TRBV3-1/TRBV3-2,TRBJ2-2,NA,CASSQEKDAYDRDNEGRDTGELFF
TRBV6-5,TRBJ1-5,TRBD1,CASSQDRGRNQPQHF
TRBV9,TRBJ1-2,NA,CASSVGVGANYGYTF
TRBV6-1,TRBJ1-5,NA,CASSDRPYQPQHF
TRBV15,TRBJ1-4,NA,CATSRDRGDEKLFF
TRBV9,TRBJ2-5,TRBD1,CASSKTGGGQETQYF
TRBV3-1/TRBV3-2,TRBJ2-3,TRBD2,CASSPRGLAGRRIDTQYF
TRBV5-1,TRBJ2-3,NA,CASSSEAHTDTQYF
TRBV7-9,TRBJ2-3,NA,CASSLSGLWTPENTDTQYF
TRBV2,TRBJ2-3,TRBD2,CASRLAGAGTDTQYF
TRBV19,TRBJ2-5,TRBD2,CASSLAGGSGETQYF
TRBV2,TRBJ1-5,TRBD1,CASTGDSSQPQHF
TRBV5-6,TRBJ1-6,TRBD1,CASSETGGRYNSPLHF
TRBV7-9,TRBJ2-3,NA,CASSPVVSTDTQYF
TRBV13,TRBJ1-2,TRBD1,CASSSRDRDGYTF
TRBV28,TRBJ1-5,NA,CASRVPGGGIQPQHF
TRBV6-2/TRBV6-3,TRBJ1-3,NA,CASSHNPLDSLSSGNTIYF
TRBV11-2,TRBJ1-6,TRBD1,CASSFRPTGAGSPLHF
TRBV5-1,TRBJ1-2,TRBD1,CASSIGQGEGYGYTF
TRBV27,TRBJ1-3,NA,CASGQDSSGNTIYF
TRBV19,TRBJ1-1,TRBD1,CASSNRRKGATEAFF
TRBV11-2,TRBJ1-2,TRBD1,CASSVSTGNYGYTF
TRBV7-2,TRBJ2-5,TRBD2,CASSQTSGRVQETQYF
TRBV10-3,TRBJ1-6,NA,CAISESFGTANSPLHF
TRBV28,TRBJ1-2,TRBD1,CASEGAYGYTF
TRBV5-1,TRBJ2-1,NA,CASSLSGGYNEQFF
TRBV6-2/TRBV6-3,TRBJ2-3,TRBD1,CASSTPGGSNTDTQYF
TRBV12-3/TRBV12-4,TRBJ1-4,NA,CASSQGLSEGLFF
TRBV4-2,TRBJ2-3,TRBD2,CASSQDTRAGGGTDTQYF
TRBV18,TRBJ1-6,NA,CASSPPAGRYSPLHF
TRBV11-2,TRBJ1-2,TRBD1,CASSLGGDSRYTF
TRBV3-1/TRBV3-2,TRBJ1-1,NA,CASSQRPLQGAEAFF
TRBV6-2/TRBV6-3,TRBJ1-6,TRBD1,CASSYAGTGGSPLHF
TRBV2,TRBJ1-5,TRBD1,CASSDPRDRGLYSNQPQHF
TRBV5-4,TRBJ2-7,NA,CASSPTGNSYEQYF
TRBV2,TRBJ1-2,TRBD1,CASSQGQGEYGYTF
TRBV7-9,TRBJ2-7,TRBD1,CASSWGQAYEQYF
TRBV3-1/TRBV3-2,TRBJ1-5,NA,CASSAGQGQPQHF
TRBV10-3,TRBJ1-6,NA,CAISERGSYNSPLHF
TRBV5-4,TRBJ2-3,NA,CASKGRGPDTQYF
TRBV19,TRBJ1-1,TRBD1,CASSPARQGGTEAFF
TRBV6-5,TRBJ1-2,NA,CATTLGGAYGYTF
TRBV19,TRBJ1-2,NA,CASSIVHRRYGYTF